The clone carrying this T cell receptor (beta chain) was picked up a small number of times. The source of the sample is a study of blood T cell repertoires in COVID-19. For the study at large: Sites across the United States, Italy and Spain contributed samples from acute and convalescent COVID-19. T cells, B-cell-depleted T cells, or PBMCs provided the cDNA or gDNA that served as material.

Per the authors' pipeline: Estimated nucleated cell counts came from reference gene primer amplification. Data came from immunoSEQ multiplex PCR; TCRdb stores just in-frame clones and leaves some out. V and J calls and clone size are as listed in that table; D and trimming were resolved from the DNA. The table includes over 200,000 clones, around 86% detected once. Trimming took off 7 bases at V and 1 base at J, with 13 bases between the two ends. Germline V gives CDR1 LNHDA, CDR2 SQIVND (reference sequence). CDR3 length: 14 residues. J is TRBJ1-1 and V is TRBV19; perhaps TRBD1 as D (6 bases). The source material was peripheral blood. The sequence derives from a human donor in a cohort sampled during active COVID-19. CDR3 loop: CASIEGTPNTEAFF. The CDR3 DNA sequence: TGTGCCAGTATAGAGGGGACACCGAACACTGAAGCTTTCTTT.